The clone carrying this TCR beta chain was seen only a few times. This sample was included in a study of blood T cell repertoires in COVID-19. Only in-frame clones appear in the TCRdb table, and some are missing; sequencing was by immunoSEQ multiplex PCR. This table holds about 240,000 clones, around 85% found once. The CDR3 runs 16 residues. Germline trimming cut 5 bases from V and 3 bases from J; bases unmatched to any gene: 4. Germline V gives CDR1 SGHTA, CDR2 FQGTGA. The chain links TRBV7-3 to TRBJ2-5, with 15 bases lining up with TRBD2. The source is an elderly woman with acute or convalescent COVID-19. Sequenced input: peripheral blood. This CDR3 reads CASSPGLAGGKETQYF. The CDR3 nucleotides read TGTGCCAGCAGCCCGGGACTAGCGGGGGGCAAAGAGACCCAGTACTTC.